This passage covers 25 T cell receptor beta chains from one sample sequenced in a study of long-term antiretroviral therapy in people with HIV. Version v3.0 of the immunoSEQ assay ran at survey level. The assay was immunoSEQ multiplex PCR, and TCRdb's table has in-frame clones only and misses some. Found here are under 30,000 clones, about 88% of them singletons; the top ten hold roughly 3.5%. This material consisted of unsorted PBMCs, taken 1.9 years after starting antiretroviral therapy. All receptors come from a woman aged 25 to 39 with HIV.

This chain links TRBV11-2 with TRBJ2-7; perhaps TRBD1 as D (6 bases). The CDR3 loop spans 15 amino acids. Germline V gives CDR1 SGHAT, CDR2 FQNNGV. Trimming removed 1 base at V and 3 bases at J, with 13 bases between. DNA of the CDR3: TGTGCCAGCAGCTTAGGTCAGGGGTTTTTCTACGAGCAGTACGTC. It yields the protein CASSLGQGFFYEQYV.

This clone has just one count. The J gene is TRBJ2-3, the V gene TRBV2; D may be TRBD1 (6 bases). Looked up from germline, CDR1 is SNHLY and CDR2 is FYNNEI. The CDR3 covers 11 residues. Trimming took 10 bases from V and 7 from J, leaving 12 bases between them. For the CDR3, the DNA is TGTGCCACCCAAGGGGGAAATACGCAGTATTTT. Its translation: CATQGGNTQYF. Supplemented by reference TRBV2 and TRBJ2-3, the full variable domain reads EPEVTQTPSHQVTQMGQEVILRCVPISNHLYFYWYRQILGQKVEFLVSFYNNEISEKSEIFDDQFSVERPDGSNFTLKIRSTKLEDSAMYFCATQGGNTQYFGPGTRLTVL.

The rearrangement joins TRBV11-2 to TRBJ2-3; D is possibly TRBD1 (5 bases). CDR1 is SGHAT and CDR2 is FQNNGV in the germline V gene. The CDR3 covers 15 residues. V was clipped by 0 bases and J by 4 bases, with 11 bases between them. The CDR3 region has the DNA TGTGCCAGCAGCTTAGAAAGGTCAGGGCCAGATACGCAGTATTTT. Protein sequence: CASSLERSGPDTQYF.

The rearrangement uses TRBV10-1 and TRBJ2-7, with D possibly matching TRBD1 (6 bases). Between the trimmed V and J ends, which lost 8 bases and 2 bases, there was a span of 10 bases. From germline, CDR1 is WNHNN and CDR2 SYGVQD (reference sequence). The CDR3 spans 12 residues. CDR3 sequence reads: CASSGQPYEQYF. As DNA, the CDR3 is TGCGCCAGCTCCGGACAGCCCTACGAGCAGTACTTC.

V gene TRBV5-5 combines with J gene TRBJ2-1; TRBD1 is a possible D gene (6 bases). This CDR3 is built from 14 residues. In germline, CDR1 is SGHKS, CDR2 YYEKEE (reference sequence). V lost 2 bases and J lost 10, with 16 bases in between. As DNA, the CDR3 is TGTGCCAGCAGCTTAGTACAGGGAAGTATGGAGCAGTTCTTC. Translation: CASSLVQGSMEQFF.

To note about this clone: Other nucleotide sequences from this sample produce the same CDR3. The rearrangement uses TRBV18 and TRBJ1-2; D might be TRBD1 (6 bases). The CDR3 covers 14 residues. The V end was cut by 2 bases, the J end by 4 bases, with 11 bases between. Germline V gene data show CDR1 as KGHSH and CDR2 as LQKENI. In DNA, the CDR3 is TGTGCCAGCTCACCAGGGGGGCAGGGCTATGGCTACACCTTC. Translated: CASSPGGQGYGYTF.

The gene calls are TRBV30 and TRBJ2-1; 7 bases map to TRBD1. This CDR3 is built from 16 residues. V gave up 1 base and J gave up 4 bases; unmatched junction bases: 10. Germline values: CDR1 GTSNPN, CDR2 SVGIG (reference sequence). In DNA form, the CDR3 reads TGTGCCTGGAGTGCCCCCCGGACAGGAGTTTACAATGAGCAGTTCTTC. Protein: CAWSAPRTGVYNEQFF.

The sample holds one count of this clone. The CDR3 DNA reads TGTGCCAGTAGTATTACAGGGGATCTTGGTACGCAGTATTTT. Protein sequence: CASSITGDLGTQYF. The chain couples TRBV19 to TRBJ2-3; 7 nucleotides agree with TRBD1. The CDR3 extends over 14 amino acids. CDR1 and CDR2 from the germline V gene are LNHDA and SQIVND (reference sequence). Trimming cost V 3 bases and J 8 bases; bases outside gene matches: 8.

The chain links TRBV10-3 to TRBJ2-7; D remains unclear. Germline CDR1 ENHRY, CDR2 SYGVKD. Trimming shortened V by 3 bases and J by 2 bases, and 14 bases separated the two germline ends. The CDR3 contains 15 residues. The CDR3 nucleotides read TGTGCCATCAGTGACGGTCCGCTCCCTGCCTACGAGCAGTACTTC. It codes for CAISDGPLPAYEQYF.

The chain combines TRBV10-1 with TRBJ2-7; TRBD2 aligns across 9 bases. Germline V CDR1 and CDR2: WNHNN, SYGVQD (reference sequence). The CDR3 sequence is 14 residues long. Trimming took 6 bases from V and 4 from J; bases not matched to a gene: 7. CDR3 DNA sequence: TGCGCCAGCAGCCCGGGACTAGCTTTATACGAGCAGTACTTC. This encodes CASSPGLALYEQYF.

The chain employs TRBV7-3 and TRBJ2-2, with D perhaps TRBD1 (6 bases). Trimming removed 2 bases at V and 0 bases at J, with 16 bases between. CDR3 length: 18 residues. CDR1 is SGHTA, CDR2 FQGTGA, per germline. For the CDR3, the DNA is TGTGCCAGCAGCTTATACAGCAGGGGCTATACGAACACCGGGGAGCTGTTTTTT. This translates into CASSLYSRGYTNTGELFF.

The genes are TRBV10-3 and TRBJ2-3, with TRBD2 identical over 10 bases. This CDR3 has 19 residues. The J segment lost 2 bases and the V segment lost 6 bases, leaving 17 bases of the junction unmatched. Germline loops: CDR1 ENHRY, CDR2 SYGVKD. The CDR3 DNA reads TGTGCCATCAGGGCGGGACGGGGAATAGCGGGGGGCACCACAGATACGCAGTATTTT. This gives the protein CAIRAGRGIAGGTTDTQYF.

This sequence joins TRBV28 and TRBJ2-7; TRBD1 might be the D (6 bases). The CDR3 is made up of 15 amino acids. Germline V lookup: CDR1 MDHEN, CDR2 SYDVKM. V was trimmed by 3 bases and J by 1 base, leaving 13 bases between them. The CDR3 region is CASSLGRGYSYEQYV. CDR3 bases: TGTGCCAGCAGTTTGGGCAGGGGATATTCCTACGAGCAGTACGTC.

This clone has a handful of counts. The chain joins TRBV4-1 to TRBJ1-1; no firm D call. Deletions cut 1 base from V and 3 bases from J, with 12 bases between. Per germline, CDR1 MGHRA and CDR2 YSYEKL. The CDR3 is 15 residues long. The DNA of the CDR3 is TGCGCCAGCAGCCAAGGAGGAGTAGTTGACACTGAAGCTTTCTTT. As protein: CASSQGGVVDTEAFF.

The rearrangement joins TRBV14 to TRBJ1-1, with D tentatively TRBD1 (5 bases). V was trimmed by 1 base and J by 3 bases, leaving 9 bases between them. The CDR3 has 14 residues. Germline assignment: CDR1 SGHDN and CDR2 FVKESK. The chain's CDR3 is CASSQAGRYTEAFF. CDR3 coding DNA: TGTGCCAGCAGCCAAGCAGGGAGATACACTGAAGCTTTCTTT.

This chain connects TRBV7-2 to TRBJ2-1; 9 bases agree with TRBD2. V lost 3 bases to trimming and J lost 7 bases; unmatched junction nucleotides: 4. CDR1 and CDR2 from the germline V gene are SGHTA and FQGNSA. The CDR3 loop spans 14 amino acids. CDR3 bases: TGTGCCAGCAGCTTTAGCGGGGGCTGGAATGAGCAGTTCTTC. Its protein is CASSFSGGWNEQFF.

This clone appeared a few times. The DNA for the CDR3 is TGTGCCAGTAGTATTGAAGGGGGGAGACAGCCCCAGCATTTT. This codes for CASSIEGGRQPQHF. J is TRBJ1-5 and V is TRBV19; perhaps TRBD1 as D (6 bases). The length of the CDR3 is 14 residues. V dropped 3 bases and J dropped 7 bases, with 13 bases sitting between them. CDR1 is LNHDA, CDR2 SQIVND, per germline (reference sequence).

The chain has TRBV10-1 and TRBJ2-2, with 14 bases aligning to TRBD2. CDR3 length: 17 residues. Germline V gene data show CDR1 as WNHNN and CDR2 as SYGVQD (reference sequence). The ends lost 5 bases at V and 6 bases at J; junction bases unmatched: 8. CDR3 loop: CASSCSGTSGGAGELFF. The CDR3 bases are TGCGCCAGCAGTTGTTCCGGGACTAGCGGGGGTGCCGGGGAGCTGTTTTTT.

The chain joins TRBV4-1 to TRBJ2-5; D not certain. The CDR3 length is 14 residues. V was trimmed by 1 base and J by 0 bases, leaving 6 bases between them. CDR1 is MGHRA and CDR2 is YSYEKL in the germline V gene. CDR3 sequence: CASSQGVDQETQYF. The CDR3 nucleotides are TGCGCCAGCAGCCAAGGGGTCGACCAAGAGACCCAGTACTTC.

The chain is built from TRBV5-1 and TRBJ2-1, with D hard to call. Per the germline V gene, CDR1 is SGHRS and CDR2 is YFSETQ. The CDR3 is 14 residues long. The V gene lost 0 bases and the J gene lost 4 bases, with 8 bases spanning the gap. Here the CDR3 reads CASSLAQAYNEQFF. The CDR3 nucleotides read TGCGCCAGCAGCTTGGCGCAGGCATACAATGAGCAGTTCTTC.

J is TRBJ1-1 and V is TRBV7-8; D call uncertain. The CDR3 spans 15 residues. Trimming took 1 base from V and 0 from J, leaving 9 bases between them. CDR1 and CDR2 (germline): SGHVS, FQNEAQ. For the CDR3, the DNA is TGTGCCAGCAGCTTAGAACTACAGATGAACACTGAAGCTTTCTTT. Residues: CASSLELQMNTEAFF.

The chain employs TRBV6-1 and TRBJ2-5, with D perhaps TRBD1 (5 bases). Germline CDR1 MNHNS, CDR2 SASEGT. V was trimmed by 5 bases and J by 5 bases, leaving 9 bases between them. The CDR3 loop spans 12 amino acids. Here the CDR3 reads CASSFRGETQYF. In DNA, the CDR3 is TGTGCCAGCAGTTTTAGGGGTGAGACCCAGTACTTC.

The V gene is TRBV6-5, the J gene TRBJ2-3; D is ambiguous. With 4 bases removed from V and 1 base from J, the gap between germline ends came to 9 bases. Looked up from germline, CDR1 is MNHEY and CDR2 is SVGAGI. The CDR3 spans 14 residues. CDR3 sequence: CASSWIGRTDTQYF. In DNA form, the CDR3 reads TGTGCCAGCAGTTGGATCGGTCGCACAGATACGCAGTATTTT.

DNA of the CDR3: TGTGCCAGCACCTCGACAGGAGTTGAAGCTTTCTTT. Translation gives CASTSTGVEAFF. This chain joins TRBV6-6 and TRBJ1-1; D is possibly TRBD1 (6 bases). CDR1 and CDR2 from the germline V gene are MNHNY and SVGAGI (reference sequence). Between the trimmed V and J ends, which lost 7 bases and 7 bases, there was a span of 13 bases. This CDR3 has 12 amino acids.

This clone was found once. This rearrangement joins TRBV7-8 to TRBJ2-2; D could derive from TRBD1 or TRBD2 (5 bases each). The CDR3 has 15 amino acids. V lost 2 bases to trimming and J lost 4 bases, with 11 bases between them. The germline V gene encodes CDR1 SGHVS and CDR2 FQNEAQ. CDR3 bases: TGTGCCAGCAGCTTAAGCTCAGGGAGCACCGGGGAGCTGTTTTTT. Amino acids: CASSLSSGSTGELFF.